A single sample gave rise to the 25 T cell receptor beta chains below, sequenced in a study of cytomegalovirus exposure and HLA in healthy donors. Researchers ran the PCR with 60 Vbeta and 13 Jbeta primers. Assay: immunoSEQ multiplex PCR; the TCRdb copy retains only in-frame clones and omits some. Of about 130,000 clones listed, 65% to 75% are singletons. The material sequenced was PBMCs. These receptors all stem from a man aged 40-49 years in good health and CMV-seropositive.

The chain carries TRBV7-8 and TRBJ1-5, with unresolved D. CDR3 length equals 14 residues. From germline, CDR1 is SGHVS and CDR2 FQNEAQ. The V end lost 4 bases, the J end lost 2 bases, and 9 bases lay between the germline ends. CDR3 DNA: TGTGCCAGCAGCTCCGGAGTGGGCAATCAGCCCCAGCATTTT. Translated, it gives CASSSGVGNQPQHF.

The chain links TRBV27 to TRBJ2-2, with D perhaps matching TRBD2 (6 bases). The germline V gene encodes CDR1 MNHEY and CDR2 SMNVEV (reference sequence). The CDR3 is made up of 15 amino acids. V dropped 2 bases and J dropped 6 bases, with 13 bases sitting between them. CDR3 region: CASSLKPSGAGELFF. CDR3 sequence (DNA): TGTGCCAGCAGTTTAAAGCCCTCGGGGGCCGGGGAGCTGTTTTTT.

The chain employs TRBV9 and TRBJ1-1, with a tentative D call TRBD1 (6 bases). V lost 3 bases and J lost 2, with 14 bases in between. CDR1 is SGDLS, CDR2 YYNGEE, per germline. The CDR3 spans 15 residues. CDR3 DNA sequence: TGTGCCAGCAGCGAAAATCCGGACAGCAACACTGAAGCTTTCTTT. It specifies CASSENPDSNTEAFF.

This clone was recorded a few times. The rearrangement joins TRBV11-2 to TRBJ2-1, with TRBD2 matching 8 bases. With V trimmed by 4 bases and J by 6 bases, 14 bases remained unmatched. Germline V gives CDR1 SGHAT, CDR2 FQNNGV. The CDR3 consists of 17 residues. The CDR3 is CASSSYRVLAVPNEQFF. CDR3 in DNA: TGTGCCAGCAGCTCCTATAGGGTACTAGCGGTGCCCAATGAGCAGTTCTTC.

This chain links TRBV30 with TRBJ2-5, with unresolved D. The CDR3 totals 12 residues. CDR1 GTSNPN and CDR2 SVGIG come from the germline V gene (reference sequence). Trimming removed 3 bases from V and 5 bases from J, with 10 bases in between. The CDR3 is CAWSPRVETQYF. The CDR3 nucleotides are TGTGCCTGGAGCCCCCGGGTGGAGACCCAGTACTTC.

This clone has only a few counts. The gene calls are TRBV10-3 and TRBJ1-1; 11 bases align to TRBD1. V lost 10 bases, J lost 7 bases, and 5 bases stayed unmatched. CDR1 and CDR2 from the germline V gene are ENHRY and SYGVKD. This CDR3 region has 12 residues. DNA for the CDR3: TGTGCCACCGGACAGGGGGCTGGTGAAGCTTTCTTT. This translates into CATGQGAGEAFF.

V is TRBV5-1 and J is TRBJ2-7; D unclear. CDR1 SGHRS and CDR2 YFSETQ come from the germline V gene. V was pared by 0 bases and J by 2 bases, with 9 bases between. The CDR3 covers 14 residues. The DNA for the CDR3 is TGCGCCAGCAGCTTGGCGGCGGCAGCCTACGAGCAGTACTTC. It yields the protein CASSLAAAAYEQYF.

The chain is built from TRBV27 and TRBJ2-7, with 7 bases fitting TRBD1. This CDR3 has 15 amino acids. V trimming: 1 base; J trimming: 4 bases; junction bases outside the gene matches: 7. Germline V gene lookup returns CDR1 MNHEY and CDR2 SMNVEV (reference sequence). CDR3 sequence (DNA): TGTGCCAGCAGTTTATTTGGGACAGCACTATACGAGCAGTACTTC. Residues: CASSLFGTALYEQYF.

The chain joins TRBV12-5 to TRBJ1-5; D is unresolved. This CDR3 contains 17 residues. V shed 7 bases and J shed 2 bases, with 21 bases lying between them. Germline values: CDR1 LGHNT, CDR2 FRNRAP. The CDR3 here is CASASAASVGGNQPQHF. DNA for the CDR3: TGTGCTAGTGCCTCAGCCGCCTCAGTGGGAGGCAATCAGCCCCAGCATTTT.

This sequence joins TRBV13 and TRBJ1-2; D might be TRBD1 (6 bases). V was cut by 5 bases and J by 4 bases, with 17 bases left in between. Germline CDR1 reads PRHDT; CDR2 reads FYEKMQ (reference sequence). This CDR3 is 15 amino acids long. CDR3 protein: CASSVGQWDIYGYTF. CDR3 nucleotide sequence: TGTGCCAGCAGCGTTGGACAGTGGGACATCTATGGCTACACCTTC.

The chain uses TRBV5-1 and TRBJ2-1; D perhaps matches TRBD1 (7 bases). Looked up from germline, CDR1 is SGHRS and CDR2 is YFSETQ. The V gene lost 2 bases and the J gene lost 0 bases, with 12 bases spanning the gap. The CDR3 length is 16 residues. Here the CDR3 reads CASSFSGGGSYNEQFF. CDR3 coding DNA: TGCGCCAGCAGCTTTTCAGGGGGAGGCTCCTACAATGAGCAGTTCTTC.

A note on this clone: A read error may produce the germline difference seen at one junction end. J is TRBJ1-1 and V is TRBV7-9; the match to TRBD1 covers 9 bases. The CDR3 is made up of 18 amino acids. CDR1 and CDR2 from the germline V gene are SEHNR and FQNEAQ (reference sequence). CDR3 loop: CSSSALDDRGEANTEAFF. The CDR3 coding sequence is TGTTCCAGCAGCGCCCTGGACGACAGGGGGGAGGCTAACACTGAAGCTTTCTTT.

As concerns this clone: A junction end diverges from the germline sequence, so it may reflect a read error. The chain carries TRBV5-4 and TRBJ1-6; no clear D gene. The CDR3 spans 13 residues. Germline loops: CDR1 SGHNT, CDR2 YYREEE (reference sequence). The CDR3 sequence is CASSFYSREALPF. Written as DNA, the CDR3 is TGTGCCAGCAGCTTTTATTCAAGGGAGGCCCTCCCCTTT.

V gene TRBV9 combines with J gene TRBJ2-3; 7 bases map to TRBD1. Germline CDR1 reads SGDLS; CDR2 reads YYNGEE. V shed 4 bases and J 2 bases; nucleotides not matched to a gene: 13. The CDR3 has 17 amino acids. CDR3 bases: TGTGCCAGCAGCCCTCGACAGGGATTGACCCACACAGATACGCAGTATTTT. Translated, it gives CASSPRQGLTHTDTQYF.

The chain joins TRBV7-9 to TRBJ2-3; D is perhaps TRBD2 (5 bases). Germline lookup yields CDR1 SEHNR and CDR2 FQNEAQ (reference sequence). Between the trimmed V and J ends, which lost 1 base and 9 bases, there was a span of 17 bases. This CDR3 contains 15 residues. The CDR3 sequence is CASSLDGEGLPTQYF. CDR3 in DNA: TGTGCCAGCAGCTTAGATGGTGAGGGCCTCCCAACGCAGTATTTT.

V gene TRBV13 combines with J gene TRBJ2-2; no clear D. Per germline, CDR1 PRHDT and CDR2 FYEKMQ (reference sequence). V dropped 0 bases and J dropped 1 base, with 3 bases sitting between them. This CDR3 has 14 residues. CDR3 amino acids: CASSLGQNTGELFF. The CDR3 DNA is TGTGCCAGCAGCTTAGGCCAGAACACCGGGGAGCTGTTTTTT.

This clone was seen a single time. The chain carries TRBV9 and TRBJ2-3, with D unclear. This CDR3 contains 12 residues. The V and J ends lost 0 bases and 5 bases respectively, with 4 bases between them. CDR1 is SGDLS, CDR2 YYNGEE, per germline. DNA of the CDR3: TGTGCCAGCAGCGTAGTCGGAGATACGCAGTATTTT. Its translation is CASSVVGDTQYF.

This clone was recorded a few times. This chain joins TRBV6-6 and TRBJ1-2; 7 bases line up with TRBD1. Trimming removed 6 bases from V and 4 bases from J; junction bases left unmatched: 8. The CDR3 covers 14 residues. The V gene's germline CDR1 is MNHNY and CDR2 SVGAGI (reference sequence). The CDR3 region is CASRDGTASYGYTF. For the CDR3, the DNA is TGTGCCAGCAGGGACGGGACAGCCTCCTATGGCTACACCTTC.

The chain uses TRBV4-1 and TRBJ2-1; TRBD2 agrees at 10 bases. There are 21 residues in the CDR3. Trimming at V came to 5 bases and at J to 4 bases, leaving 23 bases not matched to a gene. CDR1 and CDR2 (germline): MGHRA, YSYEKL. DNA of the CDR3: TGCGCCAGCAGCTGGATAACGGCTAGCGGGAGAAGTGGGGGGGAATACAATGAGCAGTTCTTC. Protein product: CASSWITASGRSGGEYNEQFF.

The chain employs TRBV6-4 and TRBJ1-4, with D perhaps TRBD1 (5 bases). CDR1 is MRHNA and CDR2 is SNTAGT in the germline V gene. V was trimmed by 7 bases and J by 4 bases, leaving 28 bases between them. The CDR3 has 19 residues. This CDR3 is CASKRSRFDWGPRNEKLFF. DNA for the CDR3: TGTGCCAGCAAAAGGTCTCGTTTCGACTGGGGCCCCCGTAATGAAAAACTGTTTTTT.

The V gene is TRBV5-4, the J gene TRBJ1-2; 12 bases match TRBD1. CDR1 is SGHNT and CDR2 is YYREEE in the germline V gene (reference sequence). CDR3 length equals 14 residues. Losses at the gene ends were 3 bases for V and 8 bases for J; bases not matched to a gene: 5. The CDR3 spells CASSWGQGALGYTF. The DNA of the CDR3 is TGTGCCAGCAGCTGGGGACAGGGGGCGTTAGGCTACACCTTC.

This CDR3 is CASSSAGTQYF. CDR3 nucleotide sequence: TGTGCCAGCAGCTCGGCGGGGACCCAGTACTTC. The chain joins TRBV5-4 to TRBJ2-5; maybe TRBD2 (5 bases). The CDR3 contains 11 residues. V lost 3 bases and J 7 bases, leaving 7 bases between the germline ends. CDR1 is SGHNT and CDR2 is YYREEE in the germline V gene (reference sequence).

V and J are TRBV7-9 and TRBJ2-7, with D unresolved. Germline V gene lookup returns CDR1 SEHNR and CDR2 FQNEAQ (reference sequence). The ends were cut back, 3 bases at V and 1 base at J, with 7 bases in the middle. The CDR3 extends over 13 amino acids. CDR3: CASSFPSSYEQYF. CDR3 sequence (DNA): TGTGCCAGCAGCTTCCCCAGTTCCTACGAGCAGTACTTC.

This clone was seen only a few times. This rearrangement joins TRBV15 to TRBJ2-7; D might be TRBD2 (5 bases). The CDR3 covers 14 residues. From germline, CDR1 is LNHNV and CDR2 YYDKDF (reference sequence). Trimming stripped 4 bases from V and 2 bases from J, with 12 bases between. The CDR3 loop reads CATSIGGSTYEQYF. CDR3 sequence (DNA): TGTGCCACCAGCATTGGAGGTTCTACCTACGAGCAGTACTTC.

This clone has more than one count but fewer than ten. The chain uses TRBV5-1 and TRBJ2-3; the match to TRBD1 covers 9 bases. V was pared by 3 bases and J by 4 bases, with 3 bases of the junction left unmatched. The CDR3 has 14 residues. Germline V gene data show CDR1 as SGHRS and CDR2 as YFSETQ. In DNA, the CDR3 is TGCGCCAGCAGCTCGGACAGGGGTTCAGATACGCAGTATTTT. Protein: CASSSDRGSDTQYF.